This T cell receptor beta chain was identified in a study of blood T cell repertoires in COVID-19. About the study: Collection of acute and convalescent COVID-19 samples took place in the United States, Italy and Spain. T cells, B-cell-depleted T cells, or PBMCs supplied cDNA or gDNA.

Per the germline V gene, CDR1 is MNHNY and CDR2 is SVGAGI (reference sequence). Trimming stripped 5 bases from V and 0 bases from J, with 17 bases between. This CDR3 comprises 16 residues. In the study's own analysis: Estimation of nucleated cell counts relied on the amplification of reference gene primers. Assay used: immunoSEQ multiplex PCR; TCRdb lists only in-frame clones, some missing. The DNA was the basis for D and trimming; V, J and clone size are from that table. The repertoire includes fewer than 250,000 clones, roughly 80% of them detected once, and approximately 13% sits in the top ten. The chain has TRBV6-6 and TRBJ2-7, with a possible D match to TRBD1 (6 bases). This sequence was found in a woman in her forties or fifties with acute or convalescent COVID-19. The sequencing input was peripheral blood. The CDR3 bases are TGTGCCAGCAGTCACCGGGACACCATTAGCTCCTACGAGCAGTACTTC. This translates into CASSHRDTISSYEQYF.